The 23 T cell receptor beta chains presented below share a single source sample, sequenced in a study of cytomegalovirus exposure and HLA in healthy donors. It was with 60 Vbeta and 13 Jbeta primers that the PCR ran. The table came from immunoSEQ multiplex PCR; TCRdb's copy has only in-frame clones and leaves some out. The sample includes around 130,000 clones, around 80% of them seen just once. The sample was PBMCs. All receptors come from a woman in her fifties or sixties in good health and CMV-seronegative.

The chain carries TRBV5-6 and TRBJ2-7; TRBD1 agrees at 7 bases. J lost 6 bases, V lost 4 bases, and 7 bases had no gene match. Germline values: CDR1 SGHDT, CDR2 YYEEEE. The CDR3 contains 13 residues. CDR3 sequence: CASSRQGRGEQYF. Here the CDR3 DNA reads TGTGCCAGCAGCAGACAGGGAAGGGGCGAGCAGTACTTC.

The genes are TRBV5-4 and TRBJ2-1; TRBD2 might be the D (5 bases). Trimming pared 2 bases from V and 5 bases from J, leaving 14 bases between. The CDR3 consists of 15 residues. Per the germline V gene, CDR1 is SGHNT and CDR2 is YYREEE (reference sequence). The CDR3 DNA sequence: TGTGCCAGCAGCTTTCAGCGGAAGTCCGACAATGAGCAGTTCTTC. Protein: CASSFQRKSDNEQFF.

The V gene is TRBV5-6, the J gene TRBJ1-5; no firm D call. The V end was cut by 7 bases, the J end by 2 bases, with 19 bases between. Germline CDR1 and CDR2: SGHDT and YYEEEE. The CDR3 sequence is 16 residues long. The CDR3 nucleotides are TGTGCCAGCGGTTTGAGGCGCGGAGGCGGCAATCAGCCCCAGCATTTT. Translated, it gives CASGLRRGGGNQPQHF.

The CDR3 protein is CASSGTSGRGTDTQYF. The CDR3 DNA reads as TGTGCCAGCAGCGGGACTAGCGGGAGGGGCACAGATACGCAGTATTTT. The chain couples TRBV11-3 to TRBJ2-3; 16 bases agree with TRBD2. Trimming cost V 5 bases and J 1 base; bases outside gene matches: 0. The germline CDR1 and CDR2 sequences are SGHNT and YENEEA. The CDR3 has 16 amino acids. The whole variable domain, filled in from reference TRBV11-3 and TRBJ2-3, reads EAGVVQSPRYKIIEKKQPVAFWCNPISGHNTLYWYLQNLGQGPELLIRYENEEAVDDSQLPKDRFSAERLKGVDSTLKIQPAELGDSAVYLCASSGTSGRGTDTQYFGPGTRLTVL.

The rearrangement joins TRBV18 to TRBJ2-5; no reliable D call. V dropped 1 base and J dropped 1 base, with 10 bases sitting between them. In germline, CDR1 is KGHSH, CDR2 LQKENI. CDR3 size: 15 residues. The CDR3 spells CASSPRQRPQETQYF. For the CDR3, the DNA is TGTGCCAGCTCACCACGACAACGGCCCCAAGAGACCCAGTACTTC.

With respect to this clone: Different DNA sequences within this sample yield the same CDR3. This chain connects TRBV28 to TRBJ2-1, with 8 bases fitting TRBD1. Germline V gene data show CDR1 as MDHEN and CDR2 as SYDVKM. Trimming took 2 bases from V and 8 from J; bases not matched to a gene: 8. This CDR3 region has 15 residues. The DNA of the CDR3 is TGTGCCAGCAGTTTAGGTGGACAGGGCGGGGATGAGCAGTTCTTC. Its protein product is CASSLGGQGGDEQFF.

This clone was detected only a few times. The chain links TRBV7-8 to TRBJ2-3; D call uncertain. Germline loops: CDR1 SGHVS, CDR2 FQNEAQ. Deletions cut 5 bases from V and 2 bases from J, with 5 bases between. This CDR3 is 12 amino acids long. For the CDR3, the DNA is TGTGCCAGCAGCCGGTACACAGATACGCAGTATTTT. It specifies CASSRYTDTQYF. The full variable domain, rest sourced from reference TRBV7-8 and TRBJ2-3, is GAGVSQSPRYKVAKRGQDVALRCDPISGHVSLFWYQQALGQGPEFLTYFQNEAQLDKSGLPSDRFFAERPEGSVSTLKIQRTQQEDSAVYLCASSRYTDTQYFGPGTRLTVL.

The chain couples TRBV5-1 to TRBJ2-1, with D tentatively TRBD2 (5 bases). The V and J ends lost 0 bases and 6 bases respectively, with 19 bases between them. CDR1 is SGHRS, CDR2 YFSETQ, per germline. The CDR3 spans 17 residues. The DNA for the CDR3 is TGCGCCAGCAGCTTGGGATTACCCGACACTAGGCGCAATGAGCAGTTCTTC. Its translation: CASSLGLPDTRRNEQFF.

CDR3 DNA sequence: TGTGCCAGCAGCTTAGAAGCCTCGAACACCGGGGAGCTGTTTTTT. Translated, it gives CASSLEASNTGELFF. The rearrangement links TRBV11-2 to TRBJ2-2; unclear D gene. With 0 bases removed from V and 0 bases from J, the gap between germline ends came to 5 bases. The germline V gene has CDR1 SGHAT and CDR2 FQNNGV. The CDR3 has 15 amino acids.

This clone has just a few counts. V and J are TRBV4-2 and TRBJ2-1; 12 bases align to TRBD2. The junction had 14 bases not matched to a gene; V was cut back by 3 bases and J by 8 bases. Germline V gene sequence: CDR1 LGHNA, CDR2 YNFKEQ. CDR3 length equals 18 residues. The CDR3 bases are TGTGCCAGCAGCCACCGGCCCCCGACTAGCGGGAGTTGGTATGAGCAGTTCTTC. Translated: CASSHRPPTSGSWYEQFF.

The chain couples TRBV5-1 to TRBJ1-4, with 8 bases that match TRBD1. Germline CDR1 and CDR2: SGHRS and YFSETQ. The J segment lost 7 bases and the V segment lost 4 bases, leaving 6 bases of the junction unmatched. The CDR3 extends over 14 amino acids. The CDR3 loop is CASSPTGGIEKLFF. CDR3 in DNA: TGCGCCAGCAGCCCCACAGGGGGGATTGAAAAACTGTTTTTT.

On this clone itself: The identical CDR3 is also encoded by other nucleotide sequences in the sample. The chain couples TRBV7-9 to TRBJ2-3, with D hard to call. The V gene lost 2 bases and the J gene lost 3 bases, with 6 bases spanning the gap. CDR3 length: 13 residues. Per germline, CDR1 SEHNR and CDR2 FQNEAQ (reference sequence). In DNA form, the CDR3 reads TGTGCCAGCAGCTTAAGAGAGACAGATACGCAGTATTTT. Translation: CASSLRETDTQYF.

V usage is TRBV27 and J usage is TRBJ2-7, with TRBD1 as a possible D gene (5 bases). The CDR3 contains 14 residues. Germline values: CDR1 MNHEY, CDR2 SMNVEV (reference sequence). Trimming removed 2 bases at V and 0 bases at J, with 8 bases between. The CDR3 sequence: CASSLTGASYEQYF. DNA for the CDR3: TGTGCCAGCAGTTTAACAGGAGCCTCCTACGAGCAGTACTTC.

The genes are TRBV5-1 and TRBJ2-3; 9 nucleotides line up with TRBD2. V was pared by 4 bases and J by 2 bases, with 8 bases of the junction left unmatched. Germline V gives CDR1 SGHRS, CDR2 YFSETQ. This CDR3 has 16 residues. DNA of the CDR3: TGCGCCAGCAGCCACAGCGGGAGGCCCTACACAGATACGCAGTATTTT. Protein product: CASSHSGRPYTDTQYF.

This clone was detected a few times. The V and J genes are TRBV7-2 and TRBJ1-2; D gene unclear. CDR1 and CDR2 from the germline V gene are SGHTA and FQGNSA. This CDR3 contains 13 residues. Trimming took off 6 bases at V and 5 bases at J, with 13 bases between the two ends. The CDR3: CASSTEGGYGYTF. Written as DNA, the CDR3 is TGTGCCAGCAGTACCGAGGGTGGGTATGGCTACACCTTC.

This chain links TRBV6-1 with TRBJ1-1; 10 positions agree with TRBD1. The CDR3 spans 14 residues. V lost 6 bases and J lost 6; bases outside the gene matches: 7. Germline V gives CDR1 MNHNS, CDR2 SASEGT. The CDR3 nucleotides are TGTGCCAGCAGCCAAGGACAGGGGGGTTCTGAAGCTTTCTTT. Translated: CASSQGQGGSEAFF.

This clone was detected a few times. This chain joins TRBV4-3 and TRBJ2-1; D may be TRBD2 (5 bases). The CDR3 runs to 14 residues. CDR1 and CDR2 from the germline V gene are LGHNA and YSLEER. Trimming pared 1 base from V and 5 bases from J, leaving 9 bases between. The CDR3 region has the DNA TGCGCCAGCAGCCAAGGAGCGGCCAACAATGAGCAGTTCTTC. It translates to CASSQGAANNEQFF.

This sequence joins TRBV4-2 and TRBJ2-1; weak D call: TRBD1 (5 bases). This CDR3 is built from 14 residues. Trimming pared 0 bases from V and 9 bases from J, leaving 12 bases between. The germline CDR1 and CDR2 sequences are LGHNA and YNFKEQ. CDR3 DNA sequence: TGTGCCAGCAGCCAAGATTTTGAGCAGGGTGAGCAGTTCTTC. Translated: CASSQDFEQGEQFF.

This clone was counted a few times. The gene calls are TRBV6-5 and TRBJ2-3; 10 bases agree with TRBD2. The germline V gene encodes CDR1 MNHEY and CDR2 SVGAGI. The trim removed 7 bases at V and 5 bases at J, leaving 6 bases unmatched. The CDR3 consists of 14 residues. This CDR3 reads CASNLAGDGDTQYF. In nucleotides, the CDR3 is TGTGCCAGCAATCTAGCGGGAGATGGAGATACGCAGTATTTT.

The rearrangement joins TRBV15 to TRBJ2-5; maybe TRBD2 (6 bases). The germline V gene encodes CDR1 LNHNV and CDR2 YYDKDF (reference sequence). Deletions cut 5 bases from V and 4 bases from J, with 14 bases between. The CDR3 is made up of 14 amino acids. CDR3 loop: CATSRRGGAETQYF. DNA for the CDR3: TGTGCCACCAGCCGCCGGGGAGGCGCAGAGACCCAGTACTTC.

The chain joins TRBV5-1 to TRBJ1-1, with 7 bases aligning to TRBD1. CDR1 is SGHRS, CDR2 YFSETQ, per germline. The CDR3 loop spans 13 amino acids. V lost 3 bases to trimming and J lost 2 bases; unmatched junction nucleotides: 1. As DNA, the CDR3 is TGCGCCAGCAGCTGGGACAGTAACACTGAAGCTTTCTTT. Translation: CASSWDSNTEAFF.

The V gene is TRBV7-2, the J gene TRBJ2-7, with TRBD1 identical over 8 bases. Per germline, CDR1 SGHTA and CDR2 FQGNSA. This CDR3 has 14 amino acids. Trimming took 1 base from V and 3 from J; bases not matched to a gene: 2. The chain's CDR3 is CASSLGDRGYEQYF. The CDR3 nucleotides are TGTGCCAGCAGCTTAGGAGACAGGGGCTACGAGCAGTACTTC. The variable domain in full, completed from reference TRBV7-2 and TRBJ2-7, reads GAGVSQSPSNKVTEKGKDVELRCDPISGHTALYWYRQSLGQGLEFLIYFQGNSAPDKSGLPSDRFSAERTGGSVSTLTIQRTQQEDSAVYLCASSLGDRGYEQYFGPGTRLTVT.

The chain has TRBV27 and TRBJ1-5; 7 bases line up with TRBD1. Trimming cost V 6 bases and J 1 base; bases outside gene matches: 6. Germline V CDR1 and CDR2: MNHEY, SMNVEV (reference sequence). The length of the CDR3 is 15 residues. CDR3 in DNA: TGTGCCAGCAGAGAACAGGGGATAAGCAATCAGCCCCAGCATTTT. Encoded protein: CASREQGISNQPQHF.